This entry describes one TCR beta chain. A clone one base away is much larger, so this may be a read error. V lost 8 bases, J lost 4 bases, and 20 bases lay in between. This CDR3 region has 15 residues. Per the germline V gene, CDR1 is SGHAT and CDR2 is FQNNGV. TCRdb analysed the reads with MiXCR anew, one entry per CDR3 protein. This sample has more than 650,000 distinct CDR3 sequences, with roughly 36% found just once. This specimen belongs to a study of T cell repertoires in cytomegalovirus infection. Across the whole study: Through public TCR beta signatures, both CMV infection and matching HLA type were indicated.

This TCR came from a human donor in good health (CMV status not recorded). Some clones in this sample may be carry-over from other donors' samples. What was sequenced was PBMCs. The chain recombines TRBV11-2 with TRBJ1-2; tentatively, D is TRBD1 (5 bases). CDR3 loop: CASCPRVSPAYGYTF. DNA of the CDR3: TGTGCCAGCTGCCCCAGGGTCTCACCAGCCTATGGCTACACCTTC.